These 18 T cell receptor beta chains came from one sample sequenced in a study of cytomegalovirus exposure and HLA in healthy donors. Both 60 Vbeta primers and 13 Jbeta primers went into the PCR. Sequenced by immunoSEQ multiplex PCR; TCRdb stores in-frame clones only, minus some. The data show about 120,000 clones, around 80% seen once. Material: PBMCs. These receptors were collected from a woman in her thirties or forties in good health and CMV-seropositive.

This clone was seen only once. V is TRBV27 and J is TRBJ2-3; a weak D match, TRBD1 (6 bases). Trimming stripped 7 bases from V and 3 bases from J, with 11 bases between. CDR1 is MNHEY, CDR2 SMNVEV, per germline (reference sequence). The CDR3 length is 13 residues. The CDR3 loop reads CASKSRGTDTQYF. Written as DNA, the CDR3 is TGTGCCAGCAAATCAAGGGGGACAGATACGCAGTATTTT.

CDR3 protein: CATSRDRLVWVHEQYF. For the CDR3, the DNA is TGTGCCACCAGCAGAGATCGCCTAGTCTGGGTCCACGAGCAGTACTTC. The chain joins TRBV15 to TRBJ2-7; no firm D call. Germline assignment: CDR1 LNHNV and CDR2 YYDKDF (reference sequence). The ends were cut back, 0 bases at V and 5 bases at J, with 17 bases in the middle. The CDR3 runs to 16 residues.

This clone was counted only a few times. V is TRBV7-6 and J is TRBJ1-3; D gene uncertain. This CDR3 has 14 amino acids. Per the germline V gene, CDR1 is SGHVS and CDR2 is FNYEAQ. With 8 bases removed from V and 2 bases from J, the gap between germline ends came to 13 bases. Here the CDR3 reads CASAKGGAGNTIYF. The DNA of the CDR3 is TGTGCCAGCGCGAAAGGAGGAGCTGGAAACACCATATATTTT.

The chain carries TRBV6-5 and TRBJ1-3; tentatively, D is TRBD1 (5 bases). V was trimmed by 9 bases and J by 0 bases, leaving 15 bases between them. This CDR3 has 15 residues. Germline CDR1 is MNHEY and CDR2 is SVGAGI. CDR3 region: CASQQGSSSGNTIYF. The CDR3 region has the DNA TGTGCCAGTCAGCAGGGCTCCAGCTCTGGAAACACCATATATTTT.

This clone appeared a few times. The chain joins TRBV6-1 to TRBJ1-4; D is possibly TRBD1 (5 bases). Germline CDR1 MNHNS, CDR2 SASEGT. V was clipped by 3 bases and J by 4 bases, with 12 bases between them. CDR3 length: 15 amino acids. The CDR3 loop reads CASSDSGAVNEKLFF. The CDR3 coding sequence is TGTGCCAGCAGTGATTCTGGGGCTGTTAATGAAAAACTGTTTTTT.

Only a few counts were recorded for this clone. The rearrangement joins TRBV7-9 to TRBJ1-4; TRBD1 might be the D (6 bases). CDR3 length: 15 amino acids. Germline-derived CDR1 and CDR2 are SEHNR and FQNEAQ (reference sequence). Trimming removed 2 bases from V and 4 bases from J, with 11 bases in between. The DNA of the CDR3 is TGTGCCAGCAGCTTATGGACAGTAATTAATGAAAAACTGTTTTTT. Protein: CASSLWTVINEKLFF. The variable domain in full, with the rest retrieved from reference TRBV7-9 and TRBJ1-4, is DTGVSQNPRHKITKRGQNVTFRCDPISEHNRLYWYRQTLGQGPEFLTYFQNEAQLEKSRLLSDRFSAERPKGSFSTLEIQRTEQGDSAMYLCASSLWTVINEKLFFGSGTQLSVL.

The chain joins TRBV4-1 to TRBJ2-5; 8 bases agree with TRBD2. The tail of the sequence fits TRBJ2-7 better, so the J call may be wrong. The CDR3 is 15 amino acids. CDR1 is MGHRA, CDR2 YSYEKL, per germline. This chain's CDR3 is CASSHRRGGSYEQYF. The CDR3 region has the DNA TGCGCCAGCAGCCATAGACGGGGGGGCTCCTACGAGCAGTACTTC.

The CDR3 is CSVRGGRGLGEQYF. The CDR3 DNA sequence: TGCAGCGTTAGGGGGGGCAGGGGATTGGGGGAGCAGTACTTC. The chain recombines TRBV29-1 with TRBJ2-7, with D possibly matching TRBD2 (7 bases). Germline CDR1 SQVTM, CDR2 ANQGSEA. The V end was cut by 5 bases, the J end by 7 bases, with 21 bases between. The length of the CDR3 is 14 residues.

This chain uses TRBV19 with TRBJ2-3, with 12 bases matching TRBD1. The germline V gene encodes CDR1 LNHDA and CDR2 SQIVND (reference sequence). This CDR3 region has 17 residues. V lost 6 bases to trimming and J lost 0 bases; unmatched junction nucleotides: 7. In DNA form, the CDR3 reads TGTGCCAGTAGCCCGGGACAGGGGGCATCTAGCACAGATACGCAGTATTTT. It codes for CASSPGQGASSTDTQYF.

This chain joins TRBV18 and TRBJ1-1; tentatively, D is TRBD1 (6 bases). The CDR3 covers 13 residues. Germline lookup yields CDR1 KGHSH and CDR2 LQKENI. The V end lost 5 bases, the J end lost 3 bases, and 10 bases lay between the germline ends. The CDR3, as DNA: TGTGCCAGCTCAAACAGGGCCGACACTGAAGCTTTCTTT. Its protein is CASSNRADTEAFF.

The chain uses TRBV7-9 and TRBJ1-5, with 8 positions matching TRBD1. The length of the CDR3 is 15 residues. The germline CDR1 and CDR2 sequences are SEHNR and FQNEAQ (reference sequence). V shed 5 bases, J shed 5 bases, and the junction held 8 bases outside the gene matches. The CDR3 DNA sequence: TGTGCCAGCAGCCCTCTGACAGGGGACGATCAGCCCCAGCATTTT. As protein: CASSPLTGDDQPQHF.

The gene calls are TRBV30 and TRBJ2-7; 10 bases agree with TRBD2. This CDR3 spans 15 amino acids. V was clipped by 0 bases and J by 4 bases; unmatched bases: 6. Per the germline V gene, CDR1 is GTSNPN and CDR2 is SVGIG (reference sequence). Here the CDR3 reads CAWSVTSGNRYEQYF. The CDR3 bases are TGTGCCTGGAGTGTAACTAGCGGGAATAGGTACGAGCAGTACTTC.

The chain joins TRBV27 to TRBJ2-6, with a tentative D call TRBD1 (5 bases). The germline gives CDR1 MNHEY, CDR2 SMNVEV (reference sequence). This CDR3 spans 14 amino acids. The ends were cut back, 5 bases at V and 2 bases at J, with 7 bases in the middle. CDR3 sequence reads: CASSRGTGANVLTF. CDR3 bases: TGTGCCAGCAGTAGGGGAACTGGGGCCAACGTCCTGACTTTC.

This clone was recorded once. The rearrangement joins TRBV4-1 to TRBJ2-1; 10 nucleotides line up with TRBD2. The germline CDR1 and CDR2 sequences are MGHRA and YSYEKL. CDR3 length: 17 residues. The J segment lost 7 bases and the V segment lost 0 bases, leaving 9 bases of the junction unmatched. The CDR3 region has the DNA TGCGCCAGCAGCCAAGATCCTAGCGGGAGAATGAGGAATGAGCAGTTCTTC. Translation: CASSQDPSGRMRNEQFF.

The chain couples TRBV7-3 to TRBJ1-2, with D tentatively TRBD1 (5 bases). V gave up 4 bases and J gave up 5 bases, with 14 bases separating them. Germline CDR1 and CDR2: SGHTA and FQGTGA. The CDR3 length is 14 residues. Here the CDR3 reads CASSSNLQGYGYTF. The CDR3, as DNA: TGTGCCAGCAGCTCGAATTTGCAGGGTTATGGCTACACCTTC.

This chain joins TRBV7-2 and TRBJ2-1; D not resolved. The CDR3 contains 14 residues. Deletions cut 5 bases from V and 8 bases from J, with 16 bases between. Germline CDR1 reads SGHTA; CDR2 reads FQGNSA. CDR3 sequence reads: CASSPRELSHEQFF. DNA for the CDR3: TGTGCCAGCAGCCCCCGAGAACTTTCCCATGAGCAGTTCTTC.

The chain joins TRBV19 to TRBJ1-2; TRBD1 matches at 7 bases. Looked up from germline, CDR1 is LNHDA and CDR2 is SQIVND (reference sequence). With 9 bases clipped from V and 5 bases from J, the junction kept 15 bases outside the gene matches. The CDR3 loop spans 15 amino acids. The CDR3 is CASSMASAGGYGYTF. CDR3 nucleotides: TGTGCCAGCAGCATGGCGTCGGCAGGGGGGTATGGCTACACCTTC.

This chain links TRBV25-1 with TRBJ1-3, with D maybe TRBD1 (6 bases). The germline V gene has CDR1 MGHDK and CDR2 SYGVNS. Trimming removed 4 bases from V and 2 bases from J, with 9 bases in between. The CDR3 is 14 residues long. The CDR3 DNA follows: TGTGCCAGCAGTGGAGGGGGGGCTGGAAACACCATATATTTT. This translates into CASSGGGAGNTIYF.